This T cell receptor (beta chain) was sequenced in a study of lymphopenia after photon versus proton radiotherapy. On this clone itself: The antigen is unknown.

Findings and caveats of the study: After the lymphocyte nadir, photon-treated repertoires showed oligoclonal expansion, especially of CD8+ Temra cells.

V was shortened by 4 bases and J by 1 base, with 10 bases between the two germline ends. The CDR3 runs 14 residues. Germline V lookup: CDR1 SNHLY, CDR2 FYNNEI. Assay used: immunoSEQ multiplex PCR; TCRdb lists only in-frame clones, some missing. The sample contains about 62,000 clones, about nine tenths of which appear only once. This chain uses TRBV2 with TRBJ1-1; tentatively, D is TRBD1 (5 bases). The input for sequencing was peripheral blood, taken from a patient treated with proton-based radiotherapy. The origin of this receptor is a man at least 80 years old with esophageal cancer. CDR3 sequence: CASSVRQTNTEAFF. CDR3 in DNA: TGTGCCAGCAGTGTGCGACAGACGAACACTGAAGCTTTCTTT. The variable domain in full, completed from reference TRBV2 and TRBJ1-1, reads EPEVTQTPSHQVTQMGQEVILRCVPISNHLYFYWYRQILGQKVEFLVSFYNNEISEKSEIFDDQFSVERPDGSNFTLKIRSTKLEDSAMYFCASSVRQTNTEAFFGQGTRLTVV.